This entry lists 4 T cell receptor beta chains sequenced from one sample in a study of vaccination effects on CD4 cells after COVID-19. Their specific antigens are unknown. Sequencing followed a ViraFEST assay step that expanded antigen-specific CD4+ T cells with viral peptide pools. Culture proceeded for nine to eleven days, and CD4+ T cells were then isolated. Libraries were prepared by immunoSEQ multiplex PCR; TCRdb keeps only in-frame clonotypes and omits some of them. The sample includes more than 9,000 clones, about three quarters of them seen just once. The source material was CD4+ T cells from PBMCs cultured with HCoV-229E spike peptides, sampled before COVID-19 vaccination. These receptors came from a human donor who received a COVID-19 vaccine.

This clone counts as large (0.1 to 1%). V and J are TRBV18 and TRBJ1-2, with D possibly being TRBD1 (5 bases). This CDR3 spans 15 amino acids. CDR1 is KGHSH, CDR2 LQKENI, per germline. Trimming took 2 bases from V and 0 from J, leaving 10 bases between them. CDR3 nucleotides: TGTGCCAGCTCACCAGGGGCAGTAGCTAACTATGGCTACACCTTC. Translated, it gives CASSPGAVANYGYTF. Variable domain in full (rest from reference TRBV18 and TRBJ1-2): NAGVMQNPRHLVRRRGQEARLRCSPMKGHSHVYWYRQLPEEGLKFMVYLQKENIIDESGMPKERFSAEFPKEGPSILRIQQVVRGDSAAYFCASSPGAVANYGYTFGSGTRLTVV.

The chain links TRBV19 to TRBJ1-1; D ambiguous. The CDR3 loop spans 13 amino acids. Germline V gene data show CDR1 as LNHDA and CDR2 as SQIVND (reference sequence). The V end was cut by 3 bases, the J end by 4 bases, with 9 bases between. The CDR3: CASSIDLATEAFF. CDR3 DNA: TGTGCCAGTAGTATCGATCTAGCCACTGAAGCTTTCTTT.

The rearrangement joins TRBV10-3 to TRBJ1-1; 7 nucleotides align to TRBD1. Germline V gives CDR1 ENHRY, CDR2 SYGVKD. The CDR3 totals 14 residues. V lost 8 bases, J lost 6 bases, and 12 bases stayed unmatched. CDR3 DNA: TGTGCCATCCGCGGCTTGGGAGGGGGCCCTGAAGCTTTCTTT. This encodes CAIRGLGGGPEAFF.

The rearrangement joins TRBV4-3 to TRBJ1-4; no reliable D call. This CDR3 region has 16 residues. In germline, CDR1 is LGHNA, CDR2 YSLEER. With 1 base removed from V and 6 bases from J, the gap between germline ends came to 15 bases. The CDR3 DNA follows: TGCGCCAGCAGCCAAGGAAAGTGGCAGATGGATGAAAAACTGTTTTTT. As protein: CASSQGKWQMDEKLFF.